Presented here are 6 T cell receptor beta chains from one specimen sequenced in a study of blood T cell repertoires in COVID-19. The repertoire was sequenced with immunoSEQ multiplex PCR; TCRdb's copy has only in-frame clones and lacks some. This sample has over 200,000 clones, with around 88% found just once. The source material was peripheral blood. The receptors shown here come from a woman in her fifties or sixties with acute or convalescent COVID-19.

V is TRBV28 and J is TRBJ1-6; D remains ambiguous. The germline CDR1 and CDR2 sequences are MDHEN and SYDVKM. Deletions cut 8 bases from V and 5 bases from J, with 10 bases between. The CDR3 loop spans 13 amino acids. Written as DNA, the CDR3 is TGTGCCAGCCGGACTGCGAATAATTCACCCCTCCACTTT. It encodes CASRTANNSPLHF.

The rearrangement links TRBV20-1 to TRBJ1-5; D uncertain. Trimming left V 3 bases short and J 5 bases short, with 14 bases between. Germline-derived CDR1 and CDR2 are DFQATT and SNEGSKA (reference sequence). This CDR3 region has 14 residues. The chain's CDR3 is CSASRPGPDQPQHF. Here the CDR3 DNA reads TGCAGTGCTAGTCGGCCAGGTCCTGATCAGCCCCAGCATTTT.

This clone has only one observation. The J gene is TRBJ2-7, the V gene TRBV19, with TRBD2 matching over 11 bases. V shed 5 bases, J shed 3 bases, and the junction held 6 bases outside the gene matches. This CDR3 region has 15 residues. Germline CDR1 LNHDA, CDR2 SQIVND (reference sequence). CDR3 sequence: CASSHGTSGIYEQYF. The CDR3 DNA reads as TGTGCCAGTAGTCATGGGACTAGCGGAATCTACGAGCAGTACTTC.

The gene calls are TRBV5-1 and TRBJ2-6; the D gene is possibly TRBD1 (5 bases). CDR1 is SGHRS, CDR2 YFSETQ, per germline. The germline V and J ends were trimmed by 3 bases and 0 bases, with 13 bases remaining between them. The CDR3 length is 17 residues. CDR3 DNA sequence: TGCGCCAGCAGCTACCAGGGAAGGTCCTCTGGGGCCAACGTCCTGACTTTC. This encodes CASSYQGRSSGANVLTF.

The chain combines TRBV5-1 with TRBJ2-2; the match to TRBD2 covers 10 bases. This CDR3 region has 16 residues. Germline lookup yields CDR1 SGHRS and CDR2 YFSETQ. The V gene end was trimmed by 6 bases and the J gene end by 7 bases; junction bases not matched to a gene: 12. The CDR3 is CASTFLAGVVSGELFF. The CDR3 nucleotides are TGCGCCAGCACTTTTCTAGCGGGAGTTGTTAGCGGGGAGCTGTTTTTT.

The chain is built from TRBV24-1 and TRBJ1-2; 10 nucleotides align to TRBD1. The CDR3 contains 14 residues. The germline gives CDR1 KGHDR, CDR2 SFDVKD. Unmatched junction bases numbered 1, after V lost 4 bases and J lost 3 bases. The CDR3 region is CATSDGTGDYGYTF. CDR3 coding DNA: TGTGCCACCAGTGACGGGACAGGGGACTATGGCTACACCTTC.